These 5 T cell receptor beta chains were sequenced from one sample in a study of PD-L1 blockade in urothelial cancer. Sequencing was performed with immunoSEQ multiplex PCR; in TCRdb, only in-frame clones are kept and a portion is missing. The table lists tens of thousands of clones, 90% of them singletons. Time point here: pretreatment peripheral blood. Sequenced here: PBMCs, sampled around atezolizumab (anti-PD-L1) treatment. The source is a man between 65 and 85 years old with urothelial cancer.

This clone was seen only once. This rearrangement joins TRBV30 to TRBJ2-7; 13 nucleotides agree with TRBD2. The J segment lost 4 bases and the V segment lost 3 bases, leaving 6 bases of the junction unmatched. The CDR3 spans 15 residues. Per the germline V gene, CDR1 is GTSNPN and CDR2 is SVGIG (reference sequence). CDR3 in DNA: TGTGCCTGGAGCGCGGGACTAGCGGGGAGTTACGAGCAGTACTTC. This codes for CAWSAGLAGSYEQYF.

The rearrangement links TRBV7-3 to TRBJ2-7; TRBD2 matches 10 bases. This CDR3 comprises 14 residues. Losses at the gene ends were 4 bases for V and 7 bases for J; bases not matched to a gene: 7. Germline-derived CDR1 and CDR2 are SGHTA and FQGTGA. The CDR3 nucleotides are TGTGCCAGCAGCTCGACAGCGGGAGGGGGAGAGCAGTACTTC. This translates into CASSSTAGGGEQYF.

This clone has just one count. V is TRBV9 and J is TRBJ2-3; 7 bases agree with TRBD2. The germline V gene encodes CDR1 SGDLS and CDR2 YYNGEE. V was clipped by 4 bases and J by 0 bases; unmatched bases: 8. This CDR3 contains 16 residues. Here the CDR3 DNA reads TGTGCCAGCAGCCCCGAGGGGCGGGAGAGCACAGATACGCAGTATTTT. Amino acids: CASSPEGRESTDTQYF.

The J gene is TRBJ1-1, the V gene TRBV7-9; no firm D call. The CDR3 spans 14 residues. Germline-derived CDR1 and CDR2 are SEHNR and FQNEAQ (reference sequence). V was cut by 4 bases and J by 0 bases, with 9 bases left in between. The CDR3 sequence: CASSSRGLNTEAFF. In nucleotides, the CDR3 is TGTGCCAGCAGCTCTCGGGGATTGAACACTGAAGCTTTCTTT.

The chain carries TRBV18 and TRBJ2-2; no definite D call. The CDR3 loop spans 14 amino acids. Germline CDR1 is KGHSH and CDR2 is LQKENI. Trimming took off 2 bases at V and 1 base at J, with 5 bases between the two ends. The CDR3 DNA reads as TGTGCCAGCTCACCAACGAGGAACACCGGGGAGCTGTTTTTT. Translating it yields CASSPTRNTGELFF.